This TCR beta chain is drawn from a study of T cells in Graves' hyperthyroidism and ophthalmopathy. Exclusion criteria comprised uncontrolled infection, other autoimmune disease, pregnancy or lactation. TCR beta CDR3 regions were amplified from RNA. Researchers ran a first-round RT-PCR on the TCR CDR3 using the HTBI primer set. MiXCR, run by TCRdb on the multiplex PCR reads, gives a single entry per CDR3 protein. Here the sample spans 550,000 to 700,000 distinct CDR3 sequences, around 42% being singletons. Germline CDR1 and CDR2: SGHVS and FNYEAQ. Trimming shortened V by 1 base and J by 1 base, and 19 bases separated the two germline ends. The CDR3 is 19 residues long.

J is TRBJ2-2 and V is TRBV7-6; a weak D match, TRBD1 (6 bases). The material sequenced was peripheral blood or thyroid tissue (not recorded which). This TCR derives from an adult woman with Graves' disease, either hyperthyroidism or ophthalmopathy (not recorded which). The CDR3 is CASSLVLPGPRGNTGELFF. The CDR3, as DNA: TGTGCCAGCAGCTTAGTACTTCCGGGTCCCAGGGGGAACACCGGGGAGCTGTTTTTT.